This T cell receptor (beta chain) emerged from a study of blood T cell repertoires in COVID-19. The CDR3 length is 11 residues. Trimming left V 2 bases short and J 7 bases short, with 3 bases between. CDR1 SGHDT and CDR2 YYEEEE come from the germline V gene. Data came from immunoSEQ multiplex PCR; TCRdb stores just in-frame clones and leaves some out. The sample has under 95,000 clones, approximately 91% seen once. The V gene is TRBV5-6, the J gene TRBJ2-2; D uncertain. Source material: peripheral blood. The sequence was obtained from a man aged 50-59 years with COVID-19, enrolled during active disease. The CDR3 reads CASSFSGELFF. DNA for the CDR3: TGTGCCAGCAGCTTCAGCGGGGAGCTGTTTTTT.